This TCR beta chain comes out of a study of shared clonotypes between healthy human individuals. Some clones are missing from TCRdb's copy, which holds only in-frame ones; the method was immunoSEQ multiplex PCR. The sample has millions of clones, approximately 90% seen once. Trimming removed 5 bases at V and 11 bases at J, with 15 bases between. CDR1 and CDR2 (germline): MNHEY, SVGAGI. There are 12 residues in the CDR3. The material sequenced was naive CD4+ T cells sorted from blood. Regarding subset: CD45RA+ positively selected. The V gene is TRBV6-5, the J gene TRBJ2-5; TRBD1 or TRBD2 may be the D gene (5 bases each). This sequence originates from a man younger than 35 in good health. Here the CDR3 reads CASSGTLGEQYF. The CDR3 DNA reads TGTGCCAGCAGTGGAACACTGGGGGAGCAGTACTTC.